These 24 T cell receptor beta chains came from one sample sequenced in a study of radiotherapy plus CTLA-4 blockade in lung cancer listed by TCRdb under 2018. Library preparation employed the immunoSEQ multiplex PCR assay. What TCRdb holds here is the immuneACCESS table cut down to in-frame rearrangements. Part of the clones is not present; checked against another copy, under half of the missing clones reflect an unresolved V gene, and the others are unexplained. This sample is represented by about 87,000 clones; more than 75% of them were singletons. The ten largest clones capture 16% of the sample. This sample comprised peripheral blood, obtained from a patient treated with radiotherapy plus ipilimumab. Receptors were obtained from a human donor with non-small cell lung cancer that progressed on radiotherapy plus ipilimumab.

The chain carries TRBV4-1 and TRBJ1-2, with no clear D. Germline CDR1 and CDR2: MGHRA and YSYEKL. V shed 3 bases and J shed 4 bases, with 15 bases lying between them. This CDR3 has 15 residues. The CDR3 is CASSQTDRIRYGYTF. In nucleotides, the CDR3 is TGCGCCAGCAGCCAGACGGACCGGATCCGCTATGGCTACACCTTC.

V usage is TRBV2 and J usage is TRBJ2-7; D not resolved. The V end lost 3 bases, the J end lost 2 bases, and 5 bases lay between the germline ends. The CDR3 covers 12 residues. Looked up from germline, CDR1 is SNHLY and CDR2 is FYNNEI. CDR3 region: CASSEGTYEQYF. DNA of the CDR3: TGTGCCAGCAGTGAGGGGACCTACGAGCAGTACTTC.

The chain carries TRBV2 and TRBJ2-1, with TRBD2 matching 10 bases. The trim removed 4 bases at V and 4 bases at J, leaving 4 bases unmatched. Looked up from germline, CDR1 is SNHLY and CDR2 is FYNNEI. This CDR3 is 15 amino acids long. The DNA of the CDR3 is TGTGCCAGCAGTGGAGGACTAGCGGTTTACAATGAGCAGTTCTTC. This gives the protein CASSGGLAVYNEQFF.

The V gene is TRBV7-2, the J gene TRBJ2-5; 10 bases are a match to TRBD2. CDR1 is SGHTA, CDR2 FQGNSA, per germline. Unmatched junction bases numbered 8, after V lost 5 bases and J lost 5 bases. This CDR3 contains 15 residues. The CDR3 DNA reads TGTGCCAGCAGCCCGGGACTAGCGTGGGTGGAGACCCAGTACTTC. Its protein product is CASSPGLAWVETQYF. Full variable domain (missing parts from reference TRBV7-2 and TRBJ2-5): GAGVSQSPSNKVTEKGKDVELRCDPISGHTALYWYRQSLGQGLEFLIYFQGNSAPDKSGLPSDRFSAERTGGSVSTLTIQRTQQEDSAVYLCASSPGLAWVETQYFGPGTRLLVL.

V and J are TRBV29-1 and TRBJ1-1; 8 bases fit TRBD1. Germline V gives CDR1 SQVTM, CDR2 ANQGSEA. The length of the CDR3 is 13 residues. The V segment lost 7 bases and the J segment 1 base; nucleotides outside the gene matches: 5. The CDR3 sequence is CSAGQGQNTEAFF. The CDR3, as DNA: TGCAGCGCAGGACAGGGTCAGAACACTGAAGCTTTCTTT.

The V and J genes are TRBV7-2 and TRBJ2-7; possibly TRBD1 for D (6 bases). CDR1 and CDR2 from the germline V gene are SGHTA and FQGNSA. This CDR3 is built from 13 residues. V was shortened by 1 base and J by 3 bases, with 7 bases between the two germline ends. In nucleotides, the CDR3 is TGTGCCAGCAGCTTAGTGACAGGCTACGAGCAGTACTTC. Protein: CASSLVTGYEQYF.

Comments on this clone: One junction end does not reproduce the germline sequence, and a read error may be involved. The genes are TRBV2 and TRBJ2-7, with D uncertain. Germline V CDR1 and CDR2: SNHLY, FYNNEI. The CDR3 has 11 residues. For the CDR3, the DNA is TGTGCCAGCAGAGAAGAGTACGAGCAGTACTTC. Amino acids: CASREEYEQYF.

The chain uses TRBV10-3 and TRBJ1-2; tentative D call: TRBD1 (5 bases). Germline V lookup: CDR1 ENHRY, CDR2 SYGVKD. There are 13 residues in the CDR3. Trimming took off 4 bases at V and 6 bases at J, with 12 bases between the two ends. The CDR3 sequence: CAISGLQENGYTF. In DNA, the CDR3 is TGTGCCATCAGTGGTCTACAGGAGAATGGCTACACCTTC.

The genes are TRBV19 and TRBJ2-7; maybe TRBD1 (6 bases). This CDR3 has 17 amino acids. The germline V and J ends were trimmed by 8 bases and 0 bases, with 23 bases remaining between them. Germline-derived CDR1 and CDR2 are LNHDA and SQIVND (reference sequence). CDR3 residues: CASPQGTVATSSYEQYF. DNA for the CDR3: TGTGCCAGTCCACAGGGTACGGTCGCTACAAGCTCCTACGAGCAGTACTTC.

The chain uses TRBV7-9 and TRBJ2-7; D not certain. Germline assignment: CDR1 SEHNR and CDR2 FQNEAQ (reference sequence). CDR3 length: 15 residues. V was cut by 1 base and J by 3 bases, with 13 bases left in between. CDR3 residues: CASSLDGFQSYEQYF. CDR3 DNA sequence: TGTGCCAGCAGCTTAGACGGATTCCAGAGCTACGAGCAGTACTTC.

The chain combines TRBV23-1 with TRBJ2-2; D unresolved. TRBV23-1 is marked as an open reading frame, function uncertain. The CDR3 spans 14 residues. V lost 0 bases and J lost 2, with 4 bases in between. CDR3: CASSQSTNTGELFF. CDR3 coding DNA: TGCGCCAGCAGTCAATCGACAAACACCGGGGAGCTGTTTTTT.

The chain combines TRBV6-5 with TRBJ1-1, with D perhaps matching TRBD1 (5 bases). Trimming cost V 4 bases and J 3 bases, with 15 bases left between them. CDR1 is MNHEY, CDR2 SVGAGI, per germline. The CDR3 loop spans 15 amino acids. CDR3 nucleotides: TGTGCCAGCAGTTCCCGGGGGGGGAAGGACACTGAAGCTTTCTTT. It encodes CASSSRGGKDTEAFF.

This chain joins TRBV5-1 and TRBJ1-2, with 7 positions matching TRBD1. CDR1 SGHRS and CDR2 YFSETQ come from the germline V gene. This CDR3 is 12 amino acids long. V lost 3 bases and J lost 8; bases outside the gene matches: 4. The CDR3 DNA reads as TGCGCCAGCAGCTGGGGACAGTGGGGCTACACCTTC. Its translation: CASSWGQWGYTF.

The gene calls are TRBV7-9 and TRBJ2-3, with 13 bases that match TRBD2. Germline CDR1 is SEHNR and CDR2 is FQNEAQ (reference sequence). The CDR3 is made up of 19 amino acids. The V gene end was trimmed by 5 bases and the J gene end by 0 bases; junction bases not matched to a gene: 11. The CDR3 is CASSTRTSGRYTSTDTQYF. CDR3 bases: TGTGCCAGCAGCACCCGGACTAGCGGGAGATATACTAGCACAGATACGCAGTATTTT. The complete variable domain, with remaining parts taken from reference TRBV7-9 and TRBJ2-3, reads DTGVSQNPRHKITKRGQNVTFRCDPISEHNRLYWYRQTLGQGPEFLTYFQNEAQLEKSRLLSDRFSAERPKGSFSTLEIQRTEQGDSAMYLCASSTRTSGRYTSTDTQYFGPGTRLTVL.

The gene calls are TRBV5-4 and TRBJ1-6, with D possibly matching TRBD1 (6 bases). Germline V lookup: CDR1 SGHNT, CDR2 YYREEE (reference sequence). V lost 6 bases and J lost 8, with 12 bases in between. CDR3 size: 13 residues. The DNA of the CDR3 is TGTGCCAGCATGTTGGACAGCTATTCACCCCTCCACTTT. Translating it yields CASMLDSYSPLHF.

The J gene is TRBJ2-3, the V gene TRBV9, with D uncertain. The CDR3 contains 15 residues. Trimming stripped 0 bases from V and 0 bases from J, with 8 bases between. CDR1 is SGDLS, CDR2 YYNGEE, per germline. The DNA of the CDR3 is TGTGCCAGCAGCGTAGGCACCCCTAGCACAGATACGCAGTATTTT. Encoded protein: CASSVGTPSTDTQYF.

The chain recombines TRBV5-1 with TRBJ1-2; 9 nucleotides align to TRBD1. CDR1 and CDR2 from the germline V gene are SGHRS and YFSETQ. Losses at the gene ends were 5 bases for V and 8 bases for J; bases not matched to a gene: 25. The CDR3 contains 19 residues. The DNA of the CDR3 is TGCGCCAGCAGGGCCGGGACAGGGTTTTCCCAGCATCAGGGACGGGGCTACACCTTC. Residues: CASRAGTGFSQHQGRGYTF.

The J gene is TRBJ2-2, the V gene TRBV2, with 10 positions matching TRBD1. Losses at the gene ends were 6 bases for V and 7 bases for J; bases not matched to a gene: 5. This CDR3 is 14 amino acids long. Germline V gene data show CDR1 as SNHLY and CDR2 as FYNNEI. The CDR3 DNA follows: TGTGCCAGCAGGCCGGGACAGGGGATCGGGGAGCTGTTTTTT. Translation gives CASRPGQGIGELFF.

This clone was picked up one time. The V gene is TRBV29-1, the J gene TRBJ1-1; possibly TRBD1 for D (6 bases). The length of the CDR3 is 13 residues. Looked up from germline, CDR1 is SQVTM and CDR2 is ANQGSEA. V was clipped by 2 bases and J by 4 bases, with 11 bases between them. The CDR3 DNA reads TGCAGCGTTGAATCTAGGGGGGTCACTGAAGCTTTCTTT. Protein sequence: CSVESRGVTEAFF. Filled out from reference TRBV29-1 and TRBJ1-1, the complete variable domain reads SAVISQKPSRDICQRGTSLTIQCQVDSQVTMMFWYRQQPGQSLTLIATANQGSEATYESGFVIDKFPISRPNLTFSTLTVSNMSPEDSSIYLCSVESRGVTEAFFGQGTRLTVV.

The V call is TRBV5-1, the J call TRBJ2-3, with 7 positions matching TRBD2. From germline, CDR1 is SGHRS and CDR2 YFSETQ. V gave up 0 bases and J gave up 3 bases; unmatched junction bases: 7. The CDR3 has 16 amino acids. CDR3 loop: CASSLGPSGTTDTQYF. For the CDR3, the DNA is TGCGCCAGCAGCTTGGGCCCTAGCGGAACAACAGATACGCAGTATTTT.

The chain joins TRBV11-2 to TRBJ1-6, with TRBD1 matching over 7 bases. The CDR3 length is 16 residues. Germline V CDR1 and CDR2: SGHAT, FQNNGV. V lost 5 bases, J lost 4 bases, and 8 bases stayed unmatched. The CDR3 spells CASSKDREVYNSPLHF. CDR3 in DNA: TGTGCCAGCAGCAAAGACAGGGAAGTTTATAATTCACCCCTCCACTTT.

The CDR3 nucleotides are TGTGCCAGCAGAAGGCAGGGGTACGAGCAGTACTTC. It encodes CASRRQGYEQYF. The chain carries TRBV5-6 and TRBJ2-7; tentatively, D is TRBD1 (6 bases). The CDR3 covers 12 residues. Per the germline V gene, CDR1 is SGHDT and CDR2 is YYEEEE. Trimming cost V 5 bases and J 4 bases, with 10 bases left between them. Full variable domain (outside the CDR3, taken from reference TRBV5-6 and TRBJ2-7): DAGVTQSPTHLIKTRGQQVTLRCSPKSGHDTVSWYQQALGQGPQFIFQYYEEEERQRGNFPDRFSGHQFPNYSSELNVNALLLGDSALYLCASRRQGYEQYFGPGTRLTVT.

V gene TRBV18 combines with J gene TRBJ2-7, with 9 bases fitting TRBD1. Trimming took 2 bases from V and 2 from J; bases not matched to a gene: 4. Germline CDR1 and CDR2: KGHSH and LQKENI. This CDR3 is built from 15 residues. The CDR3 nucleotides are TGTGCCAGCTCACCAAACCGACAGGGGGCCTACGAGCAGTACTTC. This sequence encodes CASSPNRQGAYEQYF.

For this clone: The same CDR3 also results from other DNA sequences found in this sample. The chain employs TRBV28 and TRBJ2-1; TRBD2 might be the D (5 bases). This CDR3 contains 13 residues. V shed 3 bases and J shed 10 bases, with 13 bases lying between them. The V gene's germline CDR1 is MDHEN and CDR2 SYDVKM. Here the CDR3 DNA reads TGTGCCAGCAGTTTGAGGCTAGCAGGCGAGCAGTTCTTC. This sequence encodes CASSLRLAGEQFF.